This entry lists 16 T cell receptor beta chains sequenced from one sample in a study of T cell responses to AZD1222 COVID-19 vaccine. Profiled with immunoSEQ multiplex PCR; TCRdb holds only in-frame clones, not every one. The sample holds 130,000 to 150,000 clones, around 90% seen once. The sequenced sample was peripheral blood, obtained on day 0 of AZD1222 vaccination. These receptors were collected from an adult in good health.

The CDR3 bases are TGCGCCAGCAGCCTAGGGGCTGTAGGGGGCACTGAAGCTTTCTTT. Encoded protein: CASSLGAVGGTEAFF. The rearrangement links TRBV5-1 to TRBJ1-1; D perhaps matches TRBD1 (6 bases). CDR1 is SGHRS and CDR2 is YFSETQ in the germline V gene. CDR3 length equals 15 residues. With 4 bases removed from V and 4 bases from J, the gap between germline ends came to 17 bases.

Notes on this clone: One junction end does not reproduce the germline sequence, and a read error may be involved. The chain joins TRBV14 to TRBJ1-4, with 7 bases fitting TRBD1. This CDR3 region has 12 residues. The V gene's germline CDR1 is SGHDN and CDR2 FVKESK. This CDR3 reads CPRRDRVEKLFF. Written as DNA, the CDR3 is TGTCCCAGGAGGGACAGAGTAGAAAAACTGTTTTTT.

The rearrangement uses TRBV10-3 and TRBJ2-5, with TRBD1 matching 7 bases. Looked up from germline, CDR1 is ENHRY and CDR2 is SYGVKD. Unmatched junction bases numbered 3, after V lost 2 bases and J lost 3 bases. This CDR3 has 14 residues. CDR3 in amino acids: CAISEPGQKETQYF. The DNA of the CDR3 is TGTGCCATCAGTGAGCCGGGACAGAAAGAGACCCAGTACTTC.

This sequence joins TRBV18 and TRBJ1-4, with a weak D call TRBD1 (6 bases). Germline CDR1 and CDR2: KGHSH and LQKENI. Trimming cost V 3 bases and J 14 bases, with 19 bases left between them. The CDR3 runs to 14 residues. CDR3 sequence reads: CASSPNTRGSRLFF. The CDR3 nucleotides are TGTGCCAGCTCACCGAATACCAGGGGAAGCCGGCTGTTTTTT.

On this clone itself: Other DNA sequences in this specimen translate into the identical CDR3. The V gene is TRBV12-3 or TRBV12-4, the J gene TRBJ2-5, with D uncertain. V was clipped by 6 bases and J by 0 bases, with 2 bases between them. The CDR3 covers 11 residues. CDR3 residues: CASSYQETQYF. DNA of the CDR3: TGTGCCAGCAGCTACCAAGAGACCCAGTACTTC.

Comment on this clone: The same CDR3 also results from other DNA sequences found in this sample. CDR3 sequence: CASNSGANVLTF. In DNA form, the CDR3 reads TGTGCCAGTAACTCTGGGGCCAACGTCCTGACTTTC. The rearrangement joins TRBV6-5 to TRBJ2-6; D is unclear. Trimming took 9 bases from V and 0 from J, leaving 3 bases between them. The CDR3 extends over 12 amino acids. Germline CDR1 MNHEY, CDR2 SVGAGI.

The V call is TRBV7-9, the J call TRBJ2-3, with D perhaps TRBD1 (7 bases). Trimming shortened V by 5 bases and J by 6 bases, and 21 bases separated the two germline ends. This CDR3 spans 16 amino acids. Germline V gives CDR1 SEHNR, CDR2 FQNEAQ (reference sequence). The CDR3 spells CASSPTDRVAVDTQYF. The CDR3 DNA reads as TGTGCCAGCAGCCCAACTGACAGGGTAGCGGTTGATACGCAGTATTTT.

This chain links TRBV7-2 with TRBJ2-1, with 7 bases fitting TRBD2. There are 13 residues in the CDR3. CDR1 and CDR2 (germline): SGHTA, FQGNSA. V lost 1 base to trimming and J lost 13 bases; unmatched junction nucleotides: 7. In DNA form, the CDR3 reads TGTGCCAGCAGCTTAGATCGAGCGGGGAACCAGTTCTTC. Amino acid sequence: CASSLDRAGNQFF.

The CDR3 loop is CASSLLNEQFF. In nucleotides, the CDR3 is TGTGCCAGCAGCTTACTCAATGAGCAGTTCTTC. The J gene is TRBJ2-1, the V gene TRBV7-8; D is ambiguous. V dropped 2 bases and J dropped 6 bases, with 2 bases sitting between them. Germline CDR1 and CDR2: SGHVS and FQNEAQ. CDR3 length equals 11 residues. The whole variable domain, remainder taken from reference TRBV7-8 and TRBJ2-1, is GAGVSQSPRYKVAKRGQDVALRCDPISGHVSLFWYQQALGQGPEFLTYFQNEAQLDKSGLPSDRFFAERPEGSVSTLKIQRTQQEDSAVYLCASSLLNEQFFGPGTRLTVL.

For this clone: The same CDR3 is also encoded by other DNA sequences in this sample. The rearrangement uses TRBV18 and TRBJ1-2; a possible D gene is TRBD1 (5 bases). The V gene's germline CDR1 is KGHSH and CDR2 LQKENI. Trimming took 6 bases from V and 3 from J, leaving 11 bases between them. The CDR3 loop spans 13 amino acids. CDR3 sequence reads: CASSPDSDYGYTF. The DNA for the CDR3 is TGTGCCAGCTCGCCCGACAGTGACTATGGCTACACCTTC.

This clone was picked up a small number of times. V is TRBV5-6 and J is TRBJ2-1, with TRBD1 as a possible D gene (5 bases). The CDR3 is 15 amino acids. Per the germline V gene, CDR1 is SGHDT and CDR2 is YYEEEE. V lost 4 bases to trimming and J lost 4 bases, with 15 bases between them. The CDR3 sequence is CASSQGFKNYNEQFF. The CDR3 bases are TGTGCCAGCAGCCAGGGCTTTAAAAATTACAATGAGCAGTTCTTC.

This chain uses TRBV5-4 with TRBJ2-3; TRBD2 aligns across 13 bases. With V trimmed by 3 bases and J by 0 bases, 10 bases remained unmatched. This CDR3 is 19 amino acids long. Germline lookup yields CDR1 SGHNT and CDR2 YYREEE (reference sequence). The CDR3 sequence: CASSSKLAGGPVSTDTQYF. The CDR3 nucleotides read TGTGCCAGCAGCTCCAAACTAGCGGGAGGGCCGGTTAGCACAGATACGCAGTATTTT. Based on the CDR3 plus reference TRBV5-4 and TRBJ2-3, the full variable domain is ETGVTQSPTHLIKTRGQQVTLRCSSQSGHNTVSWYQQALGQGPQFIFQYYREEENGRGNFPPRFSGLQFPNYSSELNVNALELDDSALYLCASSSKLAGGPVSTDTQYFGPGTRLTVL.

The V call is TRBV29-1, the J call TRBJ1-1; D is uncertain. With 5 bases removed from V and 0 bases from J, the gap between germline ends came to 10 bases. CDR3 length equals 13 residues. Per germline, CDR1 SQVTM and CDR2 ANQGSEA. The CDR3 DNA reads TGCAGCGTTTTTAGGACGGTGAACACTGAAGCTTTCTTT. It encodes CSVFRTVNTEAFF.

The rearrangement links TRBV13 to TRBJ2-5; 16 bases line up with TRBD2. Germline trimming cut 4 bases from V and 6 bases from J; bases unmatched to any gene: 2. This CDR3 has 15 amino acids. The germline V gene has CDR1 PRHDT and CDR2 FYEKMQ (reference sequence). The CDR3 DNA follows: TGTGCCAGCAGCTGGGGACTAGCGGGGGGGCAGACCCAGTACTTC. Its translation: CASSWGLAGGQTQYF.

The chain employs TRBV4-3 and TRBJ1-1; D is unclear. The CDR3 loop spans 13 amino acids. In germline, CDR1 is LGHNA, CDR2 YSLEER. The V gene lost 4 bases and the J gene lost 5 bases, with 11 bases spanning the gap. Written as DNA, the CDR3 is TGCGCCAGCAGCCCGGGCCTCCCAACTGAAGCTTTCTTT. This sequence encodes CASSPGLPTEAFF.

This clone was recorded once. The chain has TRBV3-1 (or the pseudogene TRBV3-2) and TRBJ2-3; D not certain. Germline V gene data show CDR1 as LGHDT and CDR2 as YNNKEL (reference sequence). CDR3 length equals 15 residues. V was trimmed by 1 base and J by 2 bases, leaving 10 bases between them. The CDR3 DNA sequence: TGTGCCAGCAGCCAAGTCTTTGACTTCACAGATACGCAGTATTTT. Protein product: CASSQVFDFTDTQYF.